These 9 T cell receptor beta chains were sequenced from one sample in a study of blood T cell repertoires in COVID-19. The repertoire was sequenced with immunoSEQ multiplex PCR; TCRdb's copy has only in-frame clones and lacks some. This table has around 450,000 clones, 87% appearing once. The sample consisted of PBMCs or T cells enriched from blood (not recorded which). The receptors come from a woman between 18 and 29 years old who had recovered from COVID-19.

This sequence joins TRBV2 and TRBJ1-1; TRBD1 matches 8 bases. The length of the CDR3 is 17 residues. Germline trimming cut 2 bases from V and 1 base from J; bases unmatched to any gene: 9. The V gene's germline CDR1 is SNHLY and CDR2 FYNNEI. The CDR3 nucleotides read TGTGCCAGCAGTGAAAATATTGGGACAGGCCCGAACACTGAAGCTTTCTTT. It codes for CASSENIGTGPNTEAFF.

J is TRBJ1-1 and V is TRBV24-1; D is unclear. The CDR3 extends over 13 amino acids. The ends were cut back, 5 bases at V and 4 bases at J, with 10 bases in the middle. CDR1 and CDR2 (germline): KGHDR, SFDVKD. The CDR3 DNA reads as TGTGCCACCAGTGTAGACAAACCCACTGAAGCTTTCTTT. It translates to CATSVDKPTEAFF.

V and J are TRBV10-3 and TRBJ2-1; 13 nucleotides match TRBD2. Germline CDR1 ENHRY, CDR2 SYGVKD. This CDR3 region has 14 residues. V lost 8 bases and J lost 5; bases outside the gene matches: 3. The CDR3 region has the DNA TGTGCCATCGGGGGACTAGCGGGAAACAATGAGCAGTTCTTC. Its protein is CAIGGLAGNNEQFF.

The V and J genes are TRBV5-3 and TRBJ1-2, with no clear D. TRBV5-3 qualifies as an ORF whose function is uncertain. The CDR3 length is 17 residues. V was pared by 5 bases and J by 0 bases, with 20 bases between. The CDR3 region has the DNA TGTGCCAGAAGTTCCCCGGTTGGTAGGGAGGCTAACTATGGCTACACCTTC. It is translated as CARSSPVGREANYGYTF.

The chain has TRBV10-3 and TRBJ2-2; possibly TRBD2 for D (7 bases). This CDR3 is built from 14 residues. Trimming pared 2 bases from V and 6 bases from J, leaving 10 bases between. Per germline, CDR1 ENHRY and CDR2 SYGVKD. CDR3 sequence (DNA): TGTGCCATCAGTGAGGGGAGGGGGTCCGGGGAGCTGTTTTTT. Translated, it gives CAISEGRGSGELFF.

V gene TRBV6-5 combines with J gene TRBJ1-1; perhaps TRBD1 as D (6 bases). CDR1 and CDR2 from the germline V gene are MNHEY and SVGAGI. Trimming cost V 6 bases and J 8 bases, with 16 bases left between them. CDR3 length: 13 residues. CDR3: CASRALGGGEAFF. The CDR3 DNA is TGTGCCAGCAGGGCCCTTGGGGGGGGCGAAGCTTTCTTT.

The V call is TRBV6-5, the J call TRBJ1-1, with a weak D call TRBD1 (5 bases). V was trimmed by 2 bases and J by 0 bases, leaving 10 bases between them. Germline V gene lookup returns CDR1 MNHEY and CDR2 SVGAGI. The CDR3 has 15 residues. The CDR3 DNA is TGTGCCAGCAGTTACGAGAGACAGTTGAACACTGAAGCTTTCTTT. Its protein is CASSYERQLNTEAFF.

V and J are TRBV7-2 and TRBJ1-1; TRBD1 matches 8 bases. The V gene end was trimmed by 5 bases and the J gene end by 8 bases; junction bases not matched to a gene: 10. The CDR3 loop spans 14 amino acids. Germline V gives CDR1 SGHTA, CDR2 FQGNSA. CDR3 nucleotides: TGTGCCAGCAGCGTTTACGACAGGGGAAACGAAGCTTTCTTT. Its translation: CASSVYDRGNEAFF.

The rearrangement links TRBV3-1 (or the pseudogene TRBV3-2) to TRBJ1-6; weak D call: TRBD1 (6 bases). The CDR3 is made up of 14 amino acids. From germline, CDR1 is LGHDT and CDR2 YNNKEL (reference sequence). Trimming stripped 4 bases from V and 9 bases from J, with 13 bases between. The CDR3 protein is CASSRNRDTSPLHF. CDR3 nucleotides: TGTGCCAGCAGCCGGAACCGGGACACTTCACCCCTCCACTTT.